This TCR beta chain was retrieved from a study of chemoradiotherapy in HPV16-positive cancers. General observations from the study: The functional HPV-specific definition rests on just two HPV16-positive patients.

Trimming shortened V by 1 base and J by 1 base, and 13 bases separated the two germline ends. The germline V gene encodes CDR1 SGHDN and CDR2 FVKESK. The CDR3 is made up of 16 amino acids. A word on this clone: What it binds is unknown.

TCRdb's copy holds only in-frame clones and misses some; the assay was immunoSEQ multiplex PCR. The sample yields around 6,200 clones, more than 60% seen once. The chain is built from TRBV14 and TRBJ2-5; possible D gene TRBD1, 6 bases. The sequence was obtained from a human donor with HPV-associated anogenital cancer. Sequenced here: tumor tissue, sampled from a patient who underwent chemoradiotherapy. The CDR3 reads CASSQGDTRFQETQYF. In nucleotides, the CDR3 is TGTGCCAGCAGCCAAGGGGACACGAGGTTCCAAGAGACCCAGTACTTC.